This TCR beta chain originates from a study of blood T cell repertoires in COVID-19. Study at large: The origin of the acute and convalescent COVID-19 samples was the United States, Italy and Spain. Sources were T cells, B-cell-depleted T cells, or PBMCs; the material itself was cDNA or gDNA.

In the authors' workflow: Amplification with reference gene primers provided the estimates of nucleated cell counts. Sequencing was performed with immunoSEQ multiplex PCR; in TCRdb, only in-frame clones are kept and a portion is missing. The V and J calls and the clone size are those of that table, but D and trimming were determined from the DNA. Of tens of thousands of clones in the sample, 91% are singletons; the top ten hold under 2.5%. The TCR sequence derives from a woman aged 50 to 65 in a cohort sampled during active COVID-19. The sequencing input was peripheral blood.

CDR3 DNA: TGTGCCACCAGTGACCCAGCCGGGGGGAGGTTCGCGAACACCGGGGAGCTGTTTTTT. Translation: CATSDPAGGRFANTGELFF. This chain uses TRBV24-1 with TRBJ2-2; 7 bases fit TRBD2. The CDR3 consists of 19 residues. The germline V gene has CDR1 KGHDR and CDR2 SFDVKD. With V trimmed by 4 bases and J by 0 bases, 13 bases remained unmatched.